Listed here are 12 T cell receptor beta chains from one sample, sequenced in a study of cytomegalovirus exposure and HLA in healthy donors. The primer mix had 60 Vbeta and 13 Jbeta primers. TCRdb keeps only in-frame clones here, not all; method: immunoSEQ multiplex PCR. In the table there are 160,000 or so clones, 60% to 80% of which are singletons. Sequencing used PBMCs. These receptors came from a man aged 50-60 years in good health and CMV-seropositive.

The chain couples TRBV4-1 to TRBJ2-3; D not resolved. V lost 5 bases and J 0 bases, leaving 12 bases between the germline ends. The CDR3 is 15 residues long. Germline V gives CDR1 MGHRA, CDR2 YSYEKL. The CDR3 sequence: CASSKTQRSTDTQYF. The CDR3 DNA sequence: TGCGCCAGCAGCAAGACTCAAAGAAGCACAGATACGCAGTATTTT.

The chain links TRBV9 to TRBJ1-5, with 7 positions matching TRBD1. This CDR3 spans 15 amino acids. Looked up from germline, CDR1 is SGDLS and CDR2 is YYNGEE. The trim removed 0 bases at V and 7 bases at J, leaving 7 bases unmatched. The CDR3 spells CASSVGQGVGQPQHF. The CDR3 DNA reads TGTGCCAGCAGCGTAGGACAGGGAGTGGGACAGCCCCAGCATTTT.

The chain joins TRBV11-2 to TRBJ1-1; 7 bases match TRBD1. With V trimmed by 5 bases and J by 5 bases, 8 bases remained unmatched. The CDR3 consists of 14 residues. Germline CDR1 reads SGHAT; CDR2 reads FQNNGV. CDR3 sequence: CASSNRQGRTEAFF. The CDR3, as DNA: TGTGCCAGCAGCAACCGACAGGGAAGGACTGAAGCTTTCTTT.

The chain carries TRBV6-1 and TRBJ1-2; D is uncertain. V lost 8 bases to trimming and J lost 5 bases, with 15 bases between them. The CDR3 loop spans 13 amino acids. From germline, CDR1 is MNHNS and CDR2 SASEGT. CDR3 nucleotide sequence: TGTGCCAGCGTCGTCGGGTCGGGGTATGGCTACACCTTC. Amino acid sequence: CASVVGSGYGYTF.

V and J are TRBV7-8 and TRBJ2-2; D may be TRBD2 (7 bases). Germline CDR1 reads SGHVS; CDR2 reads FQNEAQ. The CDR3 is made up of 17 amino acids. Trimming stripped 5 bases from V and 7 bases from J, with 23 bases between. CDR3 in amino acids: CASSPFSGGPEDGELFF. In DNA, the CDR3 is TGTGCCAGCAGCCCCTTTTCCGGGGGGCCAGAGGACGGGGAGCTGTTTTTT.

The rearrangement uses TRBV7-9 and TRBJ2-1, with 9 bases aligning to TRBD1. CDR1 is SEHNR and CDR2 is FQNEAQ in the germline V gene (reference sequence). The CDR3 covers 13 residues. With 5 bases clipped from V and 8 bases from J, the junction kept 4 bases outside the gene matches. CDR3 amino acids: CASSQQGAYEQFF. The CDR3 DNA is TGTGCCAGCAGCCAACAGGGGGCGTATGAGCAGTTCTTC.

The chain has TRBV6-1 and TRBJ1-1; D is uncertain. CDR1 is MNHNS, CDR2 SASEGT, per germline. V was pared by 1 base and J by 5 bases, with 11 bases between. The CDR3 runs to 14 residues. CDR3 loop: CASSEDTYLTEAFF. DNA of the CDR3: TGTGCCAGCAGTGAAGACACGTATTTGACTGAAGCTTTCTTT.

The chain employs TRBV15 and TRBJ2-7; 9 bases line up with TRBD1. Trimming removed 3 bases from V and 1 base from J; junction bases left unmatched: 7. The CDR3 has 16 residues. From germline, CDR1 is LNHNV and CDR2 YYDKDF (reference sequence). Here the CDR3 DNA reads TGTGCCACCAGCAGCCTCCCCGGGACAGGGTCCTACGAGCAGTACTTC. Amino acids: CATSSLPGTGSYEQYF.

This chain joins TRBV6-1 and TRBJ1-6; no reliable D call. Germline assignment: CDR1 MNHNS and CDR2 SASEGT. CDR3 size: 13 residues. The ends were cut back, 9 bases at V and 6 bases at J, with 12 bases in the middle. In DNA, the CDR3 is TGTGCCAGTAACCGGGAATCTAATTCACCCCTCCACTTT. Amino acid sequence: CASNRESNSPLHF.

The V and J genes are TRBV19 and TRBJ1-1; D not certain. The ends were cut back, 11 bases at V and 7 bases at J, with 14 bases in the middle. The CDR3 has 11 amino acids. From germline, CDR1 is LNHDA and CDR2 SQIVND (reference sequence). The CDR3 region has the DNA TGTGCCGCAACTACCGGACTTGAAGCTTTCTTT. Protein: CAATTGLEAFF.

The rearrangement uses TRBV7-2 and TRBJ2-5, with TRBD2 matching over 8 bases. This CDR3 contains 15 residues. CDR1 SGHTA and CDR2 FQGNSA come from the germline V gene. J was trimmed by 4 bases and V by 4 bases; bases with no gene match: 8. Here the CDR3 DNA reads TGTGCCAGCAGCTACTCGGGACTAGGAGGAGAGACCCAGTACTTC. Residues: CASSYSGLGGETQYF.

Written as DNA, the CDR3 is TGTGCCAGCAGTAAGACCCAGGGAGGCCGCTACGAGCAGTACTTC. Its translation: CASSKTQGGRYEQYF. The chain uses TRBV6-1 and TRBJ2-7; TRBD2 is a possible D gene (6 bases). Per the germline V gene, CDR1 is MNHNS and CDR2 is SASEGT. V lost 5 bases and J 3 bases, leaving 17 bases between the germline ends. The CDR3 is made up of 15 amino acids.